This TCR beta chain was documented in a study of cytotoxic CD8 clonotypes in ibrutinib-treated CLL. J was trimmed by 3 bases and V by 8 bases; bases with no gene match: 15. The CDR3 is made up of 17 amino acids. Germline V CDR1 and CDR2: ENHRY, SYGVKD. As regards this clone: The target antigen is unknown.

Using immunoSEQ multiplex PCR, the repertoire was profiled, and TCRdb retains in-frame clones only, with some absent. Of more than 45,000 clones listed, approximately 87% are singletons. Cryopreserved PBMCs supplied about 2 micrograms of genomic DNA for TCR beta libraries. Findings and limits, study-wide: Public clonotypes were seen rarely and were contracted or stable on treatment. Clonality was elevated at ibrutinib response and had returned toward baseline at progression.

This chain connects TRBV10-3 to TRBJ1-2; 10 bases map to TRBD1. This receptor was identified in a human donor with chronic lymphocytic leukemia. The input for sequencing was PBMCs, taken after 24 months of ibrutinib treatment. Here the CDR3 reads CAIHHLPGQGFHYGYTF. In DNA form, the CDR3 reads TGTGCCATCCATCACCTCCCGGGACAGGGGTTTCACTATGGCTACACCTTC.